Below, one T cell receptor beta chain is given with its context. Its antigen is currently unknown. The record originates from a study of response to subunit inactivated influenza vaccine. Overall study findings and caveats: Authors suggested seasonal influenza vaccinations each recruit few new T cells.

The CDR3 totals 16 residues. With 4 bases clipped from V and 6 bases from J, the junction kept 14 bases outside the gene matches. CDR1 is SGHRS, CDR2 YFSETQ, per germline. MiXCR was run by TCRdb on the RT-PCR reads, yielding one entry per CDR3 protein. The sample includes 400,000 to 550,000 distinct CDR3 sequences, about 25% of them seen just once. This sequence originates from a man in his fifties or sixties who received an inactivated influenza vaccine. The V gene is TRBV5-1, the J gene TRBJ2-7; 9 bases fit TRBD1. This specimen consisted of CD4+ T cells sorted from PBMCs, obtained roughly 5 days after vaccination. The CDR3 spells CASSPGTGRATSEQYF. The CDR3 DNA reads TGCGCCAGCAGCCCAGGGACAGGGCGGGCGACGAGCGAGCAGTACTTC.